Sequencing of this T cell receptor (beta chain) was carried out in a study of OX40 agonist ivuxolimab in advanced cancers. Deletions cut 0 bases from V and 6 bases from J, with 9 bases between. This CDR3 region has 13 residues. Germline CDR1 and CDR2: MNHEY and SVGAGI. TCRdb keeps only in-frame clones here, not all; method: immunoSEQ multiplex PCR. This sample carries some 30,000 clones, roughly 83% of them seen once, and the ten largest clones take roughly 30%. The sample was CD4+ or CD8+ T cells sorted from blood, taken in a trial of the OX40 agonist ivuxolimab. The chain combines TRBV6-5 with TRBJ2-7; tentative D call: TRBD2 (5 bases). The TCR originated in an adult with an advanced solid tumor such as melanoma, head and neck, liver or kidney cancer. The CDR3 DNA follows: TGTGCCAGCAGTTACTCGATGGGGAGCGAGCAGTACTTC. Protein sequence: CASSYSMGSEQYF.